The 5 T cell receptor beta chains in this list originate from one sample, sequenced in a study of T cells after posttransplantation cyclophosphamide. The protocol was immunoSEQ multiplex PCR, while the TCRdb copy is restricted to in-frame clones and leaves out a portion. The top ten clones hold 2.5% to 3% of a sample with 66,000 or so clones, just under 95% of them seen once. The sequencing sample was made of PBMCs. The receptors here all came from a woman aged 25 to 39 in good health and a related stem cell transplant donor.

The CDR3 coding sequence is TGTGCCAGCAGCTTGGTTAAAGGACAGGGGAAGGGCTACACCTTC. Protein product: CASSLVKGQGKGYTF. The chain uses TRBV5-4 and TRBJ1-2, with 9 bases that match TRBD1. The germline gives CDR1 SGHNT, CDR2 YYREEE (reference sequence). This CDR3 comprises 15 residues. V dropped 0 bases and J dropped 8; count of bases not matched to a gene: 8.

The CDR3 DNA reads TGTGCCAGCAGTGGACAGAAAAGCTCCTACGAGCAGTACTTC. It codes for CASSGQKSSYEQYF. J is TRBJ2-7 and V is TRBV6-1; perhaps TRBD1 as D (5 bases). The length of the CDR3 is 14 residues. V lost 4 bases to trimming and J lost 0 bases, with 10 bases between them. Looked up from germline, CDR1 is MNHNS and CDR2 is SASEGT.

This clone was counted once. The chain recombines TRBV18 with TRBJ2-3; the match to TRBD2 covers 15 bases. V dropped 3 bases and J dropped 0; count of bases not matched to a gene: 1. CDR1 and CDR2 (germline): KGHSH, LQKENI. This CDR3 has 17 amino acids. This CDR3 is CASSPGLAGGSTDTQYF. CDR3 nucleotide sequence: TGTGCCAGCTCACCGGGACTAGCGGGGGGTAGCACAGATACGCAGTATTTT.

V usage is TRBV4-3 and J usage is TRBJ1-4; the match to TRBD1 covers 7 bases. V lost 0 bases to trimming and J lost 6 bases; unmatched junction nucleotides: 16. This CDR3 region has 19 residues. Germline CDR1 is LGHNA and CDR2 is YSLEER. CDR3 sequence reads: CASSQDVSRGKGGDEKLFF. CDR3 DNA sequence: TGCGCCAGCAGCCAAGACGTGAGCAGGGGGAAAGGAGGCGATGAAAAACTGTTTTTT.

The rearrangement uses TRBV7-2 and TRBJ1-1; no clear D gene. V was clipped by 5 bases and J by 0 bases, with 7 bases between them. CDR1 and CDR2 (germline): SGHTA, FQGNSA. This CDR3 has 13 residues. The CDR3 nucleotides read TGTGCCAGCAGCCCGATCATGAACACTGAAGCTTTCTTT. It codes for CASSPIMNTEAFF.